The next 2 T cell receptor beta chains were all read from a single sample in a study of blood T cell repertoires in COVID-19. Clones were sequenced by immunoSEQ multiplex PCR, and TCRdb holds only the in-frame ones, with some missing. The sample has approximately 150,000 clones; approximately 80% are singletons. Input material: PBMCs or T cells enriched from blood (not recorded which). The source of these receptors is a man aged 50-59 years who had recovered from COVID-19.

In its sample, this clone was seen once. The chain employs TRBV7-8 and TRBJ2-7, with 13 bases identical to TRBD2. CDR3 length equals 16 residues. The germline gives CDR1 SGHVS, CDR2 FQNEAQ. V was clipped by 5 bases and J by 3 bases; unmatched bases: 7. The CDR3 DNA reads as TGTGCCAGCAGCGGGCGGACTAGCGGGGGTGACTACGAGCAGTACTTC. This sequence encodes CASSGRTSGGDYEQYF.

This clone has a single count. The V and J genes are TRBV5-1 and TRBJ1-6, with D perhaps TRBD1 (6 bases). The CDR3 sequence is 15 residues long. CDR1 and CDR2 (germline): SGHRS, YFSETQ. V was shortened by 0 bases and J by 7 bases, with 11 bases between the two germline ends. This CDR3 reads CASSLEQGDNSPLHF. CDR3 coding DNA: TGCGCCAGCAGCTTGGAACAGGGTGACAATTCACCCCTCCACTTT.